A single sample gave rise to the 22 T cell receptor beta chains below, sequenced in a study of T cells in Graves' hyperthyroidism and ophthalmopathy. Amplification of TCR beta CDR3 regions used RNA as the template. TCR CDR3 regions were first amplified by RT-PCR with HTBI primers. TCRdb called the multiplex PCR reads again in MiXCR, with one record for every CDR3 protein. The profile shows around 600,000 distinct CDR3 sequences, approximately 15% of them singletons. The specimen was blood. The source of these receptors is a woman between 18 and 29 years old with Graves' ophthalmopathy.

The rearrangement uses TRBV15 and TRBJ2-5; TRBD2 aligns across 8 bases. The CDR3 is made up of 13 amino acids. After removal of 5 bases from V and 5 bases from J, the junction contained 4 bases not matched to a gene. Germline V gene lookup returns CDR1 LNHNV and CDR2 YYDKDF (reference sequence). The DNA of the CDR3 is TGTGCCACCAGCTCGGTAGCGGGGGAGACCCAGTACTTC. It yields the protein CATSSVAGETQYF.

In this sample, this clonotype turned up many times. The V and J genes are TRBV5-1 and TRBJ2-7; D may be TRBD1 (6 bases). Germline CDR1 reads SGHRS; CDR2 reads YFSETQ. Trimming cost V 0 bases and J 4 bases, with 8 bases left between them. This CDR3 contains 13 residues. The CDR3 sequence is CASSLEDRYEQYF. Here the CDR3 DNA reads TGCGCCAGCAGCTTGGAGGACAGATACGAGCAGTACTTC.

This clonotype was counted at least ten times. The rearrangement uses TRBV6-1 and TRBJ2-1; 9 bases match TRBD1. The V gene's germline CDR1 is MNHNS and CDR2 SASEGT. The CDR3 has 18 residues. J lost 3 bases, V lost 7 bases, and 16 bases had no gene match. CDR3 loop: CASTPRTGANHFYNEQFF. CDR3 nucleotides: TGTGCCAGCACCCCAAGGACAGGGGCCAATCATTTCTACAATGAGCAGTTCTTC.

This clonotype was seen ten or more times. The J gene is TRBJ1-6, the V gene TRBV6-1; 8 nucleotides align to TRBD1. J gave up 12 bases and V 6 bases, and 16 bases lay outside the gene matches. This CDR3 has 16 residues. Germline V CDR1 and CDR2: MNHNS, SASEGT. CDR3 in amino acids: CASRISRDRPPLPLHF. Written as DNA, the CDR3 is TGTGCCAGCAGGATTAGCCGGGACAGGCCCCCCTTACCCCTCCACTTT.

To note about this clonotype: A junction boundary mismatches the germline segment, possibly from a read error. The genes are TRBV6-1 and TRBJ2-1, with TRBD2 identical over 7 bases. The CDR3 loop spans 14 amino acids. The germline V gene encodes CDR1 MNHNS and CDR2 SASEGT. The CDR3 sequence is CASGRGSSHNEQFF. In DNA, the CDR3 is TGTGCCAGCGGGCGGGGGAGCTCCCACAATGAGCAGTTCTTC.

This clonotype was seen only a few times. The CDR3 DNA follows: TGCGCCAGCAGCCTCCACGGGCGGGCGGTAGATACGCAGTATTTT. Translation: CASSLHGRAVDTQYF. This chain uses TRBV5-1 with TRBJ2-3; weak D call: TRBD2 (5 bases). V was shortened by 4 bases and J by 5 bases, with 17 bases between the two germline ends. The germline CDR1 and CDR2 sequences are SGHRS and YFSETQ. The CDR3 has 15 residues. The variable domain in full, with the rest retrieved from reference TRBV5-1 and TRBJ2-3, is KAGVTQTPRYLIKTRGQQVTLSCSPISGHRSVSWYQQTPGQGLQFLFEYFSETQRNKGNFPGRFSGRQFSNSRSEMNVSTLELGDSALYLCASSLHGRAVDTQYFGPGTRLTVL.

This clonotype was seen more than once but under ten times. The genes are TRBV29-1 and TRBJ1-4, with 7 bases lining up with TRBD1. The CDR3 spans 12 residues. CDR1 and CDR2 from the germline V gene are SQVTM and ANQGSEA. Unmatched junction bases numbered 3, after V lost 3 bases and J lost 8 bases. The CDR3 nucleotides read TGCAGCGTTGACCCAGGGGGGGAAAAACTGTTTTTT. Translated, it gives CSVDPGGEKLFF.

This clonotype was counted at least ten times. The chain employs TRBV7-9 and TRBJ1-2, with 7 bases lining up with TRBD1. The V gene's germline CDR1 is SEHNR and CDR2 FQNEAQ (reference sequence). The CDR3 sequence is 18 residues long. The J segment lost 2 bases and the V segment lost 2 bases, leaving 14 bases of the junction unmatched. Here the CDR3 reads CASSLYRTRDRGNYGYTF. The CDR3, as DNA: TGTGCCAGCAGCTTATATAGAACCAGGGACAGAGGAAACTATGGCTACACCTTC.

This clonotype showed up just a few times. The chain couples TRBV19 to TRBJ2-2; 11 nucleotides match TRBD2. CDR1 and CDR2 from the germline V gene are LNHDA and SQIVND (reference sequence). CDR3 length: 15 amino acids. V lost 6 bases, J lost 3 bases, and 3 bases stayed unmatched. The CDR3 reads CASRGTSGYTGELFF. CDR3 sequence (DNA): TGTGCCAGTAGGGGGACTAGCGGTTACACCGGGGAGCTGTTTTTT.

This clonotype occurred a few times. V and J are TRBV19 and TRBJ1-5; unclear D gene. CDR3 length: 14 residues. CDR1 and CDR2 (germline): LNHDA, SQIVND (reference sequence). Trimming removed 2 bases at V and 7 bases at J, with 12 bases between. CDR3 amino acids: CASSIFSVGQPQHF. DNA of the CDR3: TGTGCCAGTAGTATATTTTCGGTGGGCCAGCCCCAGCATTTT.

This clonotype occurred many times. CDR3 DNA sequence: TGCGCCAGCAGCGTTGGGACTAGCGGGGCCGGCGAGCAGTACTTC. Amino acid sequence: CASSVGTSGAGEQYF. The chain combines TRBV5-1 with TRBJ2-7; TRBD2 aligns across 13 bases. V dropped 4 bases and J dropped 6; count of bases not matched to a gene: 7. CDR3 length: 15 amino acids. CDR1 is SGHRS and CDR2 is YFSETQ in the germline V gene.

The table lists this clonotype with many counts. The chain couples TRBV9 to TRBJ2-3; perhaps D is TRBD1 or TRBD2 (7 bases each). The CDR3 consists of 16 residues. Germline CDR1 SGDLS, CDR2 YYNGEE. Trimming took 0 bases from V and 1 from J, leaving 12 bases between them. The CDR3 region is CASSVAGGGRTDTQYF. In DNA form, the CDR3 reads TGTGCCAGCAGCGTAGCAGGGGGGGGCCGCACAGATACGCAGTATTTT.

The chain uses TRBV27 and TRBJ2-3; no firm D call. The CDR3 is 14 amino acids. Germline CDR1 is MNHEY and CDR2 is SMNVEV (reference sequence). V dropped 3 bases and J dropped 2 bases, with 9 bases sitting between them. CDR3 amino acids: CASSFELTTDTQYF. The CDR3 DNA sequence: TGTGCCAGCAGTTTTGAGCTTACCACAGATACGCAGTATTTT.

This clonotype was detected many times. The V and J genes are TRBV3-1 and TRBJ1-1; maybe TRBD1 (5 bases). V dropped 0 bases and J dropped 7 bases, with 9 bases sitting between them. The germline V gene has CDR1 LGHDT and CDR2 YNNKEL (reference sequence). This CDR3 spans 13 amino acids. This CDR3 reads CASSQDGGVEAFF. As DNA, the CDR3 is TGTGCCAGCAGCCAAGATGGAGGGGTTGAAGCTTTCTTT.

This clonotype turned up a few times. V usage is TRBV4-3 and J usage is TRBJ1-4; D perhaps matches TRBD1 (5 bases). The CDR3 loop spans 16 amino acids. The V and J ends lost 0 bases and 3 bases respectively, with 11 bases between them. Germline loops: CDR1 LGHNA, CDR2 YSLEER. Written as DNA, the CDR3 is TGCGCCAGCAGCCAAGACCGGCGGGGGTCTAATGAAAAACTGTTTTTT. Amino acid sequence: CASSQDRRGSNEKLFF.

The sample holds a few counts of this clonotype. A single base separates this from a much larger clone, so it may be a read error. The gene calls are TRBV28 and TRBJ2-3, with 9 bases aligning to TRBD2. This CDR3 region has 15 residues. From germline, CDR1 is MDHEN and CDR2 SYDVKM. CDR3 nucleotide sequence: TGTGTCAGCAGTTTAGCGGGGGCCCGCACAGATACGCAGTATTTT. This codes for CVSSLAGARTDTQYF.

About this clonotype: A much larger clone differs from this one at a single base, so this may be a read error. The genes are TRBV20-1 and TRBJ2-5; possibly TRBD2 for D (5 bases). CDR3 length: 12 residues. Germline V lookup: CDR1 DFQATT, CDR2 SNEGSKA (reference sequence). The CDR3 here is CSASADQETHYF. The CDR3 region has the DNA TGCAGTGCTTCAGCGGACCAAGAGACCCACTACTTC.

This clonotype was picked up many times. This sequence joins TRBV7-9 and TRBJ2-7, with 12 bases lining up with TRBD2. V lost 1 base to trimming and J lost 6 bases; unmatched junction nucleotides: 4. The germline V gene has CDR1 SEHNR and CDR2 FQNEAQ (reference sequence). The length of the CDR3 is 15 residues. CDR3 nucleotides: TGTGCCAGCAGCTTAGGACTAGCGGGAGAAGGCGAGCAGTACTTC. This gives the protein CASSLGLAGEGEQYF. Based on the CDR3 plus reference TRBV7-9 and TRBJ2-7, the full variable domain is DTGVSQNPRHKITKRGQNVTFRCDPISEHNRLYWYRQTLGQGPEFLTYFQNEAQLEKSRLLSDRFSAERPKGSFSTLEIQRTEQGDSAMYLCASSLGLAGEGEQYFGPGTRLTVT.

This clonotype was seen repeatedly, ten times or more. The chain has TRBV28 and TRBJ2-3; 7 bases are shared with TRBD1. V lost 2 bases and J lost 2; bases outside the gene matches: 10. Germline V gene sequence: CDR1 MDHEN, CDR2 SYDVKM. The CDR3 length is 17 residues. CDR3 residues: CASSLTLGQFYTDTQYF. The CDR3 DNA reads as TGTGCCAGCAGTTTAACACTGGGACAGTTCTACACAGATACGCAGTATTTT.

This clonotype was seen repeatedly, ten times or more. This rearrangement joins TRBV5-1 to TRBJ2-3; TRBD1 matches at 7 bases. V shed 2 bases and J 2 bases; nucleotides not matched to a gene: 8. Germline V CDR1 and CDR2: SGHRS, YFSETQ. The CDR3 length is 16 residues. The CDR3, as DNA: TGCGCCAGCAGCTTTGGCCGAGGGACAGACACAGATACGCAGTATTTT. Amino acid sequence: CASSFGRGTDTDTQYF. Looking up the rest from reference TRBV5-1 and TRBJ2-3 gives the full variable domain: KAGVTQTPRYLIKTRGQQVTLSCSPISGHRSVSWYQQTPGQGLQFLFEYFSETQRNKGNFPGRFSGRQFSNSRSEMNVSTLELGDSALYLCASSFGRGTDTDTQYFGPGTRLTVL.

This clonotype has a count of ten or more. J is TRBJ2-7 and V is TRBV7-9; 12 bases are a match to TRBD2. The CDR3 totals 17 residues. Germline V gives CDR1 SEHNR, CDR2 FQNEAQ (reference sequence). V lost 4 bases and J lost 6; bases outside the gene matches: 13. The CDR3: CASSSPDGLAGRIEQYF. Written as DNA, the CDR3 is TGTGCCAGCAGCTCCCCTGACGGACTAGCGGGAAGAATCGAGCAGTACTTC.

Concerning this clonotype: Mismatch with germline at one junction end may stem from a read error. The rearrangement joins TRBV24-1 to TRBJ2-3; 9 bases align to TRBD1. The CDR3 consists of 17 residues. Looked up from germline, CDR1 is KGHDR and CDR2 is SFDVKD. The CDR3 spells CATSDFGTTGGVDAQYF. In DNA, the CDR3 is TGTGCCACCAGTGATTTCGGAACGACAGGGGGGGTAGATGCGCAGTATTTT.